Below are 16 T cell receptor beta chains sequenced from a single sample in a study of T cells in Graves' hyperthyroidism and ophthalmopathy (dated by TCRdb to the late 2010s). The library relied on multiplex PCR. Sequencing took place on an Illumina HiSeq 2000. Amplification of TCR beta CDR3 regions was carried out from RNA transcripts. For the first round of RT-PCR on the TCR CDR3, the HTBI primer set was used together with the Qiagen OneStep RT-PCR kit. Through fastp at Q25 and MiXCR, TCRdb rebuilt clones from the public reads, retaining in-frame beta chains. Identical CDR3 protein sequences are pooled into one entry, listed with their most common genes and DNA. The sample yields 96,000 or so distinct CDR3 sequences; about 51% were counted once. The ten top clones hold 27% of the sample. The sequenced sample was blood. The receptors come from a woman between 40 and 50 years old with Graves' hyperthyroidism.

In this sample, this clonotype turned up many times. V is TRBV7-2 and J is TRBJ2-7; 12 bases match TRBD2. CDR1 SGHTA and CDR2 FQGNSA come from the germline V gene. This CDR3 is 15 amino acids long. Trimming took 1 base from V and 8 from J; bases not matched to a gene: 6. The CDR3: CASSLGLAGARKQYF. CDR3 coding DNA: TGTGCCAGCAGCTTAGGACTAGCGGGAGCCAGGAAGCAGTACTTC.

The rearrangement links TRBV29-1 to TRBJ1-2; 8 bases agree with TRBD1. CDR3 size: 15 residues. In germline, CDR1 is SQVTM, CDR2 ANQGSEA. J gave up 3 bases and V 6 bases, and 12 bases lay outside the gene matches. The CDR3 region has the DNA TGCAGCGTGACAAATCGACAGGGGATCGACTATGGCTACACCTTC. Residues: CSVTNRQGIDYGYTF.

This clonotype has a handful of counts. This chain links TRBV9 with TRBJ2-2; no firm D call. V was trimmed by 3 bases and J by 2 bases, leaving 20 bases between them. There are 18 residues in the CDR3. Germline CDR1 reads SGDLS; CDR2 reads YYNGEE. The CDR3 DNA is TGTGCCAGCAGCGCAACGGACGGAGCCTCTGGAAACACCGGGGAGCTGTTTTTT. Amino acid sequence: CASSATDGASGNTGELFF. Full variable domain (rest looked up from reference TRBV9 and TRBJ2-2): DSGVTQTPKHLITATGQRVTLRCSPRSGDLSVYWYQQSLDQGLQFLIQYYNGEERAKGNILERFSAQQFPDLHSELNLSSLELGDSALYFCASSATDGASGNTGELFFGEGSRLTVL.

The chain couples TRBV6-4 to TRBJ1-1; TRBD1 matches at 7 bases. The CDR3 loop spans 14 amino acids. The V gene's germline CDR1 is MRHNA and CDR2 SNTAGT. The trim removed 5 bases at V and 0 bases at J, leaving 3 bases unmatched. The CDR3 here is CASSPGGVNTEAFF. CDR3 coding DNA: TGTGCCAGCAGTCCAGGGGGTGTGAACACTGAAGCTTTCTTT.

The chain employs TRBV7-9 and TRBJ2-7; 9 positions match TRBD1. Germline trimming cut 1 base from V and 4 bases from J; bases unmatched to any gene: 2. Germline loops: CDR1 SEHNR, CDR2 FQNEAQ (reference sequence). This CDR3 has 14 residues. CDR3 nucleotides: TGTGCCAGCAGCTTAGGGGACAGGGATTACGAGCAGTACTTC. The encoded protein is CASSLGDRDYEQYF.

The rearrangement links TRBV6-4 to TRBJ1-5, with 10 positions matching TRBD1. This CDR3 is built from 16 residues. Germline V lookup: CDR1 MRHNA, CDR2 SNTAGT. The J segment lost 5 bases and the V segment lost 2 bases, leaving 6 bases of the junction unmatched. The CDR3, as DNA: TGTGCCAGCAGTGACGCCGGGACAGGGGATCATCAGCCCCAGCATTTT. This gives the protein CASSDAGTGDHQPQHF.

This CDR3 is CASSLAGGQGETQYF. CDR3 nucleotides: TGTGCCAGCAGCTTAGCTGGCGGACAGGGGGAGACCCAGTACTTC. This chain uses TRBV9 with TRBJ2-5, with TRBD1 identical over 9 bases. The V and J ends lost 4 bases and 5 bases, in that order; junction bases with no gene match: 9. This CDR3 comprises 15 residues. Germline V gene sequence: CDR1 SGDLS, CDR2 YYNGEE.

Concerning this clonotype: One base away lies a much larger clone, so this may be a sequencing read error. The chain couples TRBV5-1 to TRBJ1-2; D not certain. This CDR3 contains 11 residues. Germline V gene data show CDR1 as SGHRS and CDR2 as YFSETQ. Trimming took off 0 bases at V and 13 bases at J, with 10 bases between the two ends. Written as DNA, the CDR3 is TGCGCCAGCAGCTTGGCGGGTCTCTGCACCTTC. As protein: CASSLAGLCTF.

The rearrangement uses TRBV5-4 and TRBJ1-1; 9 positions match TRBD1. Trimming took 3 bases from V and 1 from J; bases not matched to a gene: 4. Per germline, CDR1 SGHNT and CDR2 YYREEE (reference sequence). There are 15 residues in the CDR3. This CDR3 reads CASSSGTGTNTEAFF. The CDR3, as DNA: TGTGCCAGCAGCTCCGGGACAGGGACGAACACTGAAGCTTTCTTT.

The V gene is TRBV29-1, the J gene TRBJ2-5; 10 bases are a match to TRBD2. V lost 4 bases, J lost 5 bases, and 7 bases stayed unmatched. This CDR3 contains 14 residues. The germline CDR1 and CDR2 sequences are SQVTM and ANQGSEA. CDR3 residues: CSVVPSGRRETQYF. The CDR3, as DNA: TGCAGCGTTGTCCCTAGCGGGAGACGGGAGACCCAGTACTTC. The full variable domain, rest sourced from reference TRBV29-1 and TRBJ2-5, is SAVISQKPSRDICQRGTSLTIQCQVDSQVTMMFWYRQQPGQSLTLIATANQGSEATYESGFVIDKFPISRPNLTFSTLTVSNMSPEDSSIYLCSVVPSGRRETQYFGPGTRLLVL.

This chain links TRBV7-9 with TRBJ2-2; 11 nucleotides match TRBD2. CDR1 and CDR2 from the germline V gene are SEHNR and FQNEAQ (reference sequence). V lost 7 bases and J lost 0; bases outside the gene matches: 4. CDR3 length: 16 residues. The CDR3 loop is CASNVAGGPNTGELFF. CDR3 DNA sequence: TGTGCCAGCAACGTAGCGGGAGGGCCGAACACCGGGGAGCTGTTTTTT.

This clonotype was seen ten or more times. V gene TRBV6-5 combines with J gene TRBJ1-2; D unresolved. CDR1 and CDR2 from the germline V gene are MNHEY and SVGAGI. V was pared by 0 bases and J by 6 bases, with 11 bases between. The CDR3 runs to 14 residues. The CDR3 spells CASSYSGRGHGYTF. The DNA of the CDR3 is TGTGCCAGCAGTTACTCGGGAAGAGGTCATGGCTACACCTTC.

In this sample, this clonotype turned up many times. This rearrangement joins TRBV6-5 to TRBJ2-7; 10 bases match TRBD2. The V segment lost 9 bases and the J segment 5 bases; nucleotides outside the gene matches: 7. This CDR3 has 13 residues. Germline CDR1 and CDR2: MNHEY and SVGAGI. Here the CDR3 reads CASTHLAGDEQYF. DNA of the CDR3: TGTGCCAGTACCCACCTAGCGGGAGACGAGCAGTACTTC.

The V and J genes are TRBV7-9 and TRBJ2-5; 7 bases fit TRBD2. After removal of 6 bases from V and 7 bases from J, the junction contained 8 bases not matched to a gene. Germline V CDR1 and CDR2: SEHNR, FQNEAQ (reference sequence). This CDR3 is built from 13 residues. The CDR3 sequence is CASSPLAARTQYF. CDR3 bases: TGTGCCAGCAGTCCCCTAGCGGCAAGGACCCAGTACTTC.

This chain connects TRBV7-8 to TRBJ2-2; tentatively, D is TRBD1 (6 bases). This CDR3 contains 17 residues. Trimming removed 5 bases at V and 7 bases at J, with 23 bases between. From germline, CDR1 is SGHVS and CDR2 FQNEAQ. The CDR3 loop reads CASSGWGHGLQGGELFF. The CDR3 DNA reads TGTGCCAGCAGCGGGTGGGGACACGGCTTACAGGGCGGGGAGCTGTTTTTT. The whole variable domain, remainder taken from reference TRBV7-8 and TRBJ2-2, is GAGVSQSPRYKVAKRGQDVALRCDPISGHVSLFWYQQALGQGPEFLTYFQNEAQLDKSGLPSDRFFAERPEGSVSTLKIQRTQQEDSAVYLCASSGWGHGLQGGELFFGEGSRLTVL.

This clonotype was counted once. This chain's CDR3 is CASSLALDRDHEQYF. In DNA form, the CDR3 reads TGTGCCAGCAGCTTAGCGCTCGACAGGGACCACGAGCAGTACTTC. The chain is built from TRBV7-6 and TRBJ2-7; 7 nucleotides agree with TRBD1. The germline gives CDR1 SGHVS, CDR2 FNYEAQ. The V gene end was trimmed by 0 bases and the J gene end by 5 bases; junction bases not matched to a gene: 7. The CDR3 covers 15 residues.